This T cell receptor beta chain appears in the sequencing data of a study of long-term antiretroviral therapy in people with HIV. They ran version v3.0 of the immunoSEQ assay at survey level. Here immunoSEQ multiplex PCR was the method, and the copy in TCRdb shows in-frame clones only, minus some. The table lists 30,000 to 50,000 clones, about 88% of them singletons. The receptor was derived from a woman younger than 35 with HIV. This material consisted of unsorted PBMCs, taken just before starting antiretroviral therapy.

The CDR3 is CARSLVSFCGGGGGYTF. CDR3 coding DNA: TGTGCCAGAAGCTTGGTTAGTTTTTGCGGGGGGGGAGGCGGCTACACCTTC. The chain carries TRBV5-3 and TRBJ1-2; a weak D match, TRBD1 (5 bases). TRBV5-3 carries the ORF label, with uncertain function. V lost 0 bases to trimming and J lost 8 bases, with 23 bases between them. This CDR3 contains 17 residues.